This TCR beta chain was found in a study of cytomegalovirus exposure and HLA in healthy donors (TCRdb year 2017). Describing the broader study: In an earlier analysis of 550 to 750 of the donors, approximately 260 Gb of sequence data and 95 million to 130 million unique TCR beta sequences from about 179 million T cells were reported. Of the roughly 420 genotyped donors, 81% were placed in the genetic ancestry cluster associated with self-reported Caucasian donors. Using immunosequencing, the study profiled T cell repertoires from fewer than 850 subjects and related those repertoires to cytomegalovirus serostatus. Genome-wide SNP genotypes for about 60% of the 666 donors were used in a later genetic analysis, which treated that subset as a discovery cohort. Rather than drawing on any new phenotypic data, the later analysis identified candidate immune exposures from TCR beta sequences and the way those sequences occurred across donors. In a later analysis, previously published TCR beta repertoires from several hundred donors were re-analyzed and high-resolution HLA genotyping was added so that TCR occurrence patterns could be studied. The number of donors typed differed by locus, with about 629-640 for A, B, C, DRB1 and DQB1, over 500 for DQA1, 600 to 610 for DPA1, and 450 to 480 for DPB1. Approximately 310 gigabases of sequencing data and approximately 92 million unique TCR sequences made up an early release that covered fewer than 650 HLA-typed donors. An earlier analysis of more than 450 of the donors used high-throughput TCR beta sequencing to judge whether each TCR beta V gene segment behaved as functional or pseudogenic. All discovery cohort repertoires had been generated on a single sequencing platform. Both class I and class II loci were covered by HLA typing, at four-digit resolution. To predict cytomegalovirus infection status, the study combined high-throughput TCR immunosequencing, statistical association of individual TCRs with disease status, and machine learning. A separate validation cohort of 100 to 150 different subjects was used in addition to the roughly 670-subject first cohort. The study aimed to test whether cataloging public T cell receptors could reveal signatures of past pathogen exposure. Among roughly 400 genotyped donors of the cohort, an average of roughly 230,000 unique TCR beta nucleotide sequences was sequenced per donor, of which roughly 17% were non-productive. Four or five DR-DQ haplotypes were handled as single units for association and clustering because linkage in the cohort was strong. Donor age, sex, ethnicity and CMV serostatus were compiled together with the repertoire data. The investigation overall reported the following: Sequencing depth was assumed to be roughly uniform across donors in the presence/absence analyses, though that assumption may not hold. The earlier analysis of about 600 of the donors excluded about 16 rarely observed V segments, including chromosome 9 orphons, because counts were too low. In the study, approximately 160 TCR beta chains were listed as associated with cytomegalovirus. The classifier was reported to diagnose cytomegalovirus status with high specificity and sensitivity in both the original cohort and the validation cohort. In a later analysis, HLA-associated TCR beta chains were found to be more clonally expanded and to have lower generation probabilities than equally common non-associated chains. A later analysis reported that several top co-occurrence clusters appeared linked to parvovirus B19, influenza, CMV and Epstein-Barr virus. In a later analysis, most CMV-associated TCR beta chains were found to appear HLA-restricted, with HLA associations seemingly driven largely by CMV exposure. In vitro tests confirmed that a few of the cytomegalovirus-associated TCR beta chains recognize cytomegalovirus antigens. A further reported finding was that TCR beta sequences accurately predicted the HLA-A and HLA-B alleles for most subjects in the first cohort. Broadly in line with IMGT annotations, most TCR beta V segments showed up in productive rearrangements about 87% or about 30% of the time in an earlier analysis of around 550 of the donors. HLA typing was unavailable for some donors at each locus, so association tests used only the typed subset. In a later genetic analysis, fewer N-insertions in productive TCRs were reported among donors in an Asian-associated ancestry cluster than the roughly 700-donor mean. For the cohort, immune exposure information was limited to CMV serostatus. Because the 87-base-pair reads could not distinguish some IMGT-functional V segments, including TRBV6-2 and TRBV6-3, those segments were excluded. According to the authors, the approach could potentially be generalized to other disease states and immunological phenotypes. When HLA alleles, especially DR and DQ, strongly co-occurred, attributing TCR associations to individual alleles was difficult. Correlated functional status among segregating V segments might reflect linkage disequilibrium, but an unknown experimental factor could not be ruled out. This cohort had only TCR beta chains sequenced, and the lack of alpha or paired-chain data limited which features could be detected. V-gene and J-gene trimming of TCR beta chains was associated with a missense DCLRE1C variant in a later genetic analysis, and the association was replicated in an independent cohort. In a later analysis, 15,000 to 20,000 TCR beta sequences were associated with specific HLA alleles at a false discovery rate of 0.05. While some public TCRs were present in many individuals, most TCR sequences turned up only very rarely across donors. In a later analysis, TCR association rates were found to vary across HLA loci, with the most associated TCRs seen for DRB1 alleles and the fewest for HLA-C alleles. A cluster of highly shared sequence variants was judged likely to be a technical artifact of the sequencing pipeline.

The library was prepared using the immunoSEQ multiplex PCR assay. For the multiplex PCR, a mixture combining 60 forward primers for TCR Vbeta segments and 13 reverse primers for TCR Jbeta segments was used. Amplification of the CDR3 region of rearranged TCR beta genes was performed with a multiplex PCR assay on genomic DNA. Amplified TCR beta libraries were sequenced as 87-base-pair reads on the Illumina HiSeq System. The published analysis was carried out like this. A later analysis counted tens of millions of unique TCR beta chains across the 670 or so repertoires, and roughly 9.9 million of these chains were shared by at least two donors. Raw reads were error-corrected and collapsed into unique sequences with a nearest-neighbor algorithm that merged closely related sequences to remove PCR and sequencing errors. Alignment of CDR3 sequences to IMGT reference sequences was used to assign V, D and J gene segments. Each retained sequence needed at least a six-nucleotide match to both a V gene segment and a J gene segment. Rearrangements were classified as productive when the CDR3 lacked stop codons and remained in frame with V and J, and all other rearrangements were classified as non-productive. CDR3 was defined by IMGT convention, running from the second conserved V-encoded cysteine to the conserved J-encoded phenylalanine. The earlier analysis of a few hundred of the donors excluded sequences that lacked an unambiguous match to a single V gene segment. In an earlier analysis of about 590 of the donors, a V segment was called functional when productive rearrangements were above 56.7%, and segregating when the standard deviation between donors exceeded 5%. A statistical classification framework was built to diagnose cytomegalovirus status from the catalog of TCR beta chain sequences. A later analysis assigned V and J genes by comparing TCR nucleotide sequences with IMGT/GENE-DB human TR gene sequences. In a later analysis, CDR3 sequences and most-parsimonious VDJ recombination scenarios were assigned using the TCRdist pipeline. In a later analysis, every TCR beta chain was defined by the combination of its CDR3 amino acid sequence and its V-gene family, and reads without a unique V-gene family were dropped. In a later analysis, around 600 highly shared, low-generation-probability nucleotide sequences were removed to address suspected cross-contamination and a sequencing artifact. In a later analysis, a clonal expansion index for each public chain was calculated from normalized within-repertoire ranks of inferred template counts. In a later analysis, generation probabilities were computed using a VDJ recombination model fitted to out-of-frame rearrangements, and the results were checked against IGoR. In a later analysis, hypergeometric tests were used to score TCR-TCR, TCR-HLA and TCR-CMV co-occurrence, with a repertoire-size bias correction applied to TCR pairs. In a later analysis, false discovery rates were estimated by permuting HLA or CMV assignments 20 times. In a later analysis, co-occurring TCRs were grouped using DBSCAN, with TCRdist sequence similarity added in when clustering inside HLA-allele-positive subsets. Repertoires with fewer than 30,000 or more than 120,000 public chains, plus five repertoires with anomalous nucleotide sharing, were excluded from co-occurrence clustering. Here the immuneACCESS table is served through TCRdb, limited to in-frame sequences with V and J called. Missing clones are a known gap in these copies; in checked studies unresolved V genes cover under half, and the rest lacks a known reason. Clone size and V and J calls were adopted from that table, with D and trimming inferred from the DNA. A total of more than 150,000 clones appear in this sample, 82% of them only once. The ten largest account for more than 1.5% of the sample.

In total, fewer than 750 healthy bone marrow donors made up the cohort. At the time of sampling, every cohort member was nominally healthy, though immune exposures that went unrecorded were likely present. The donor was CMV seronegative and belonged to the group of over 350 seronegative cohort members. Every donor gave a peripheral blood sample, and the peripheral blood mononuclear cells from that sample were used for TCR beta sequencing. Genomic DNA was extracted from the blood cell samples with the Qiagen DNeasy Blood Extraction Kit. To note about this clone: Which antigen it targets is not known. No base quality values were provided; no much bigger clone lies one nucleotide off.

The CDR3 holds 13 amino acids from the cysteine to the phenylalanine. Solely the CDR3 DNA is kept, with 39 bases framed from the first base. CDR1 is given as SEHNR and CDR2 as FQNEAQ, both from the germline V gene (reference sequence). Trimming leaves V shorter by 4 bases and J shorter by 7 bases, with the junction holding 7 bases beyond the gene matches. The sequenced sample consisted of PBMCs. This receptor was identified in a man aged 40-49 years in good health and CMV-seronegative. The chain is made from TRBV7-9 and TRBJ2-7, with 7 junctional bases fitting TRBD1. In nucleotides, the sequence is TGTGCCAGCAGCTCTGGACAGGAGAAAGAGCAGTACTTC. Its product reads: CASSSGQEKEQYF.